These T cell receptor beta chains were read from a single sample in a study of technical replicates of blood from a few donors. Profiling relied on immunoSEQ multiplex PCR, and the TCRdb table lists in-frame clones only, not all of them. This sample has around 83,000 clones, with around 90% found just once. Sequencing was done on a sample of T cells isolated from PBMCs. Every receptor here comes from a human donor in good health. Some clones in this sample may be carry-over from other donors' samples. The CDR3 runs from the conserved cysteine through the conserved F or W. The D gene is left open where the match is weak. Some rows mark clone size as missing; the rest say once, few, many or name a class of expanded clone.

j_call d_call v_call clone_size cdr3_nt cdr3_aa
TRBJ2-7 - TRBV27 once TGTGCCAGCAGCCCCGGAGTGGCCTACGAGCAGTACTTC CASSPGVAYEQYF
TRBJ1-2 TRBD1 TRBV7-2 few TGTGCCAGCAGCTCCTCCGGGACAGCCTATGGCTACACCTTC CASSSSGTAYGYTF
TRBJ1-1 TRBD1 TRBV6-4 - TGTGCCAGCAGTGCCGCAGGGGGGTACAACACTGAAGCTTTCTTT CASSAAGGYNTEAFF
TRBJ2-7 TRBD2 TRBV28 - TGTGCCAGCAATACCGGGACTAGCGGACCCTACGAGCAGTACTTC CASNTGTSGPYEQYF
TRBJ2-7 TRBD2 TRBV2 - TGTGCCAGCAGTGAGCCCCTCTGGCGGGAGGGTAACTACGAGCAGTACTTC CASSEPLWREGNYEQYF
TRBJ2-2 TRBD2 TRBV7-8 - TGTGCCAGCAGCTTAGCGGGAGGGTTGAACACCGGGGAGCTGTTTTTT CASSLAGGLNTGELFF
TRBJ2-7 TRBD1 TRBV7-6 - TGTGCCAGCAGCTCCGGGACAGGGGACGAGCAGTACTTC CASSSGTGDEQYF
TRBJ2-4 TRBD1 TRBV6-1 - TGTGCCAGCAGTGATCGACAGGGTGGAGATTCAGCCAAAAACATTCAGTACTTC CASSDRQGGDSAKNIQYF
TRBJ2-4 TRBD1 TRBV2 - TGTGCCAGCATAACAGGGGACAAAAACATTCAGTACTTC CASITGDKNIQYF
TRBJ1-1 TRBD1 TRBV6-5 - TGTGCCAGCAGTCCGCAGGGGGCTGGAGCTTTCTTT CASSPQGAGAFF
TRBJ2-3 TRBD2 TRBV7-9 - TGTGCCAGCAGCTTGACTAGCGGGAGGCCTACAGATACGCAGTATTTT CASSLTSGRPTDTQYF
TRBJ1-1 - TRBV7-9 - TGTGCCAGCAGCCTCATGGGGGGCTCCTCTAGCGGAGCTTTCTTT CASSLMGGSSSGAFF
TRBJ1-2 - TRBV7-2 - TGTGCCAGCAGCTCCTCAGGGCTTGGCTACACCTTC CASSSSGLGYTF
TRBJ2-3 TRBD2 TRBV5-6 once TGTGCCAGCAGCTTGAGTCTAGCGGAAAACACAGATACGCAGTATTTT CASSLSLAENTDTQYF
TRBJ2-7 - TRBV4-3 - TGCGCCAGCAGCCAAGATTTCCGTAGTAGCTCCTACGAGCAGTACTTC CASSQDFRSSSYEQYF
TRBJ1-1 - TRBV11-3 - TGTGCCAGCAGCTTTAGGTTTGCGGACACTGAAGCTTTCTTT CASSFRFADTEAFF
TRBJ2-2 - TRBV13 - TGTGCCAGCAGCTTGTGGCTACGCTTGGCGACAGAGAACACCGGGGAGCTGTTTTTT CASSLWLRLATENTGELFF
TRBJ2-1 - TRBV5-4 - TGTGCCAGCAGCCGGACTACGGGTGAGCAGTTCTTC CASSRTTGEQFF
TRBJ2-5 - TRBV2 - TGTGCCAGCAGTCGGGAATTCCAAGAGACCCAGTACTTC CASSREFQETQYF
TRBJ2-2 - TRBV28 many TGTGCCAGCAACCTCCGGGTAAAAGGCACCGGGGAGCTGTTTTTT CASNLRVKGTGELFF
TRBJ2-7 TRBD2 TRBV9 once TGTGCCAGCAGCGTAGCACCAGCGACTAGCGGGTTGTACGAGCAGTACTTC CASSVAPATSGLYEQYF
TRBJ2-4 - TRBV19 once TGTGCCAGTAGTATTTCAGGGAACTTGGACATTCAGTACTTC CASSISGNLDIQYF
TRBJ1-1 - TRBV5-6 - TGTGCCAGCAGCTTGGGGCGGGGGAACACTGAAGCTTTCTTT CASSLGRGNTEAFF
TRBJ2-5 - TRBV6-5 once TGTGCCAGCAGTTATTATCGGGAGCTAGTTGAGACCCAGTACTTC CASSYYRELVETQYF
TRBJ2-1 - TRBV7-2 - TGTGCCAGCAGCCCTCGGGGTGTGGCGGCCTCCTACAATGAGCAGTTCTTC CASSPRGVAASYNEQFF
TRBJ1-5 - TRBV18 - TGTGCCAGCTCACGAGTCCCATCTATTCGGAGTAATCAGCCCCAGCATTTT CASSRVPSIRSNQPQHF
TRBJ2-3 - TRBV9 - TGTGCCAGCAGCGTAGTGGGACTGAGCACAGATACGCAGTATTTT CASSVVGLSTDTQYF
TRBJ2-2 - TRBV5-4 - TGTGCCAGCAGCTTGGGTCTGGGCCGCGGGGAGCTGTTTTTT CASSLGLGRGELFF
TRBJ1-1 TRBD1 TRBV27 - TGTGCCAGCAGTTGGGCCCAGGGGGTGACTGAAGCTTTCTTT CASSWAQGVTEAFF
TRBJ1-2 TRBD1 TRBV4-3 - TGCGCCAGCAGCCAGACCGGGACAGCCGACACTTTCTATGGCTACACCTTT CASSQTGTADTFYGYTF
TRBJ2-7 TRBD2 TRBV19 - TGTGCGGCGGGAACTAGCGGGATTCCCTACGAGCAGTACTTC CAAGTSGIPYEQYF
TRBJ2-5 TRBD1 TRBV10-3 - TGTGCCATCAGCGAAAGGACAGGGGGAAACCAAGAGACCCAGTACTTC CAISERTGGNQETQYF
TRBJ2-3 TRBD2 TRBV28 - TGTGCCAGCAGCCAGCAACTAGCGGGAGGGCAGGATACGCAGTATTTT CASSQQLAGGQDTQYF
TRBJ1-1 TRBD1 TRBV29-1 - TGCAGCGGTGGACAGGGGTCTGTGAACACTGAAGCTTTCTTT CSGGQGSVNTEAFF
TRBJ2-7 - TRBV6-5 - TGTGCCAGCAGCCCTGATCTAGCCTACTACGAGCAGTACTTC CASSPDLAYYEQYF
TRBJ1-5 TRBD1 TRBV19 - TGTGCCAGTATTACTACAGGGGGAGGAGGGCAGCCCCAGCATTTT CASITTGGGGQPQHF
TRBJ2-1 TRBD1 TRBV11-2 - TGTGCCAGCAGCCTAAACCGGGACAGGGAGTTCTTC CASSLNRDREFF
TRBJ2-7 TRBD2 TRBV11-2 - TGTGCCAGCAGCCCATGGGGCTCTGGAGCGGGGGGCTACGAGCAGTACTTC CASSPWGSGAGGYEQYF
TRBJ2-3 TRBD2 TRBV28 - TGTGCCAGCAGTCTCGAAGCGGGAGAAGGAGATACGCAGTATTTT CASSLEAGEGDTQYF
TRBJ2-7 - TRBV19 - TGTGCCAGTTCCCACGGGTACGAGCAGTACTTC CASSHGYEQYF
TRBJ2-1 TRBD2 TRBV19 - TGTGCCAGTAGTATATTGGCTAGCGGTGACAATGAGCAGTTCTTC CASSILASGDNEQFF
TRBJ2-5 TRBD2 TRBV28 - TGTGCCAGCAGTTTTCTAGCGGGAGTTCAAGAGACCCAGTACTTC CASSFLAGVQETQYF
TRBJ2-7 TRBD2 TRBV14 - TGTGCCAGCAGCCCGGGAGGACGCGAGCAGTACTTC CASSPGGREQYF
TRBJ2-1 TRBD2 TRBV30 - TGTGCCGGGGCTAAAGCGGGAGTTGGAGATGAGCAGTTCTTC CAGAKAGVGDEQFF
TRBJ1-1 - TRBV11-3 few TGTGCCAGCAGAAAGACACTTCAGAACACTGAAGCTTTCTTT CASRKTLQNTEAFF
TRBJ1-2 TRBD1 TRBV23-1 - TGCGCCAGCAGTCAATCTGTCGGGACAGGGGGCGCCCCCACCTTC CASSQSVGTGGAPTF
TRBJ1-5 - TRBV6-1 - TGTGCCAGCAGTGAAGTGAGGGAAGTGGATCCCCAGCATTTT CASSEVREVDPQHF
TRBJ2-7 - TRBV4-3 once TGCGCCAGCAGCCAGAGCTATCTCTACGAGCAGTACTTC CASSQSYLYEQYF
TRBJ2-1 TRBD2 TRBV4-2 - TGTGCCAGCAGCCCCTCTAGCGGCTTCGGCAATGAGCAGTTCTTC CASSPSSGFGNEQFF
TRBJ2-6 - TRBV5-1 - TGCGCCAGCAGCTTCAGCTCTGGGGCCAACGTCCTGACTTTC CASSFSSGANVLTF
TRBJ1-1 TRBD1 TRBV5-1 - TGCGCCAGCAGCTTGGCCCAGACAGGGGGCACTGAAGCTTTCTTT CASSLAQTGGTEAFF
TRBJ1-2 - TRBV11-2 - TGTGCCAGCAGCTTAGATTTGACAGCCTATGGCTACACCTTC CASSLDLTAYGYTF
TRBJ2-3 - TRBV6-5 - TGTGCCAGCAGCCCGACAGTATCTAGCACAGATACGCAGTATTTT CASSPTVSSTDTQYF
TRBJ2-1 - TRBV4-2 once TGTGCCAGCAGCCAAGATATGTCTGGAGTAATCTCCTACAATGAGCAGTTCTTC CASSQDMSGVISYNEQFF
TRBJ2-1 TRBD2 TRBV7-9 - TGTGCCAGCACCTCGGGGGGACTAGCGGGCTCCTACAATGAGCAGTTCTTC CASTSGGLAGSYNEQFF